A selection of T cell receptor beta chains follows, all from one sample in a study of T cell repertoires in cytomegalovirus infection. Via MiXCR, TCRdb re-called the reads, giving one row per CDR3 protein. Among around 750,000 distinct CDR3 sequences, approximately 32% were seen once, and the ten largest hold roughly an eighth. For these TCRs, the target antigens are not known. This specimen was cultured CD8+ T cells from PBMCs, taken from culture after CMV antigen stimulation. The receptors stem from a human donor in good health (CMV status not recorded). Some clones in this sample may be carry-over from other donors' samples. Both conserved end residues are part of each CDR3. D genes are given only for firm matches. Clone size is stated in some rows and not others, as once, few, many or a class when expanded.

TRBJ2-1 TRBV15 . TRBD1 CATSRVFGTGVRNEQFF TGTGCCACCAGCAGAGTGTTCGGGACAGGGGTGAGGAATGAGCAGTTCTTC
TRBJ2-7 TRBV6-1 few . CASSEAPAAYEQYF TGTGCCAGCAGTGAAGCGCCGGCAGCCTACGAGCAGTACTTC
TRBJ2-1 TRBV6-1 few TRBD1 CASSFPGQTSYNEQFF TGTGCCAGCAGCTTCCCGGGACAGACTTCCTACAATGAGCAGTTCTTC
TRBJ2-3 TRBV7-4 once TRBD2 CASSLTGGLTDTQYF TGTGCCAGCAGCCTTACGGGGGGACTCACAGATACGCAGTATTTT
TRBJ1-1 TRBV29-1 few . CSVRKDTEAFF TGCAGCGTCCGGAAGGACACTGAAGCTTTCTTT
TRBJ1-1 TRBV28 . . CASSLPLSTEAFF TGTGCCAGCAGTTTACCCCTGTCCACTGAAGCTTTCTTT
TRBJ2-3 TRBV10-3 . . CAIRTILNLSTDTQYF TGTGCCATCAGGACAATTCTAAACCTTAGCACAGATACGCAGTATTTT
TRBJ1-2 TRBV4-2 . TRBD1 CASSPQPRNKQGKERYGYTF TGTGCCAGCAGCCCGCAACCTCGTAACAAACAGGGGAAAGAACGCTATGGCTACACCTTC
TRBJ2-7 TRBV7-6 many TRBD1 CASSSSLGQGALEQYF TGTGCCAGCAGCTCTAGTTTAGGACAGGGGGCCCTCGAGCAGTACTTC
TRBJ2-3 TRBV7-8 many . CASSLSALQYF TGTGCCAGCAGCTTAAGTGCTCTGCAGTATTTT
TRBJ2-5 TRBV5-8 few . CASSLGVSSQETQYF TGTGCCAGCAGCTTGGGAGTCAGCAGCCAAGAGACCCAGTACTTC
TRBJ1-1 TRBV7-9 . . CASSPQTGKLEAFF TGTGCCAGCAGCCCTCAGACGGGAAAGCTTGAAGCTTTCTTT
TRBJ2-5 TRBV7-6 . . CASKSWQETQYF TGTGCCAGCAAGAGCTGGCAAGAGACCCAGTACTTC
TRBJ2-2 TRBV7-3 few . CASSLIRAGKRAGELFF TGTGCCAGCAGCTTAATCAGGGCAGGGAAAAGGGCCGGGGAGCTGTTTTTT
TRBJ1-5 TRBV18 . TRBD1 CASSPRDRGRGSNQPQHF TGTGCCAGCTCACCACGCGACAGGGGGCGCGGGAGCAATCAGCCCCAGCATTTT
TRBJ2-6 TRBV27 few TRBD1 CASSWWDRPNVLTF TGTGCCAGCAGTTGGTGGGACAGGCCCAACGTCCTGACTTTC
TRBJ2-2 TRBV7-9 . TRBD2 CANSTGLAGGDTGELFF TGTGCCAACAGCACGGGACTAGCGGGGGGCGACACCGGGGAGCTGTTTTTT
TRBJ1-3 TRBV6-6 . TRBD1 CASRTGDSSGNTIYF TGTGCCAGCAGAACCGGGGACAGCTCTGGAAACACCATATATTTT
TRBJ1-2 TRBV7-6 . . CASSHTSGMHGYTF TGTGCCAGCAGCCACACATCAGGGATGCATGGCTACACCTTC
TRBJ1-2 TRBV5-4 few . CASSLVGPSHGYTF TGTGCCAGCAGCTTGGTTGGGCCAAGTCATGGCTACACCTTC
TRBJ1-3 TRBV6-1 . . CASREVPWGNTIYF TGTGCCAGCAGGGAAGTCCCCTGGGGGAACACCATATATTTT
TRBJ1-2 TRBV7-6 . . CASSLAQAPRGYGYTF TGTGCCAGCAGCTTAGCGCAAGCCCCCCGGGGCTATGGCTACACCTTC
TRBJ1-6 TRBV27 . TRBD1 CASSMGTGNSPLHF TGTGCCAGCAGTATGGGGACAGGCAATTCACCCCTCCACTTT
TRBJ2-7 TRBV15 . . CATSRRTQGTSYEQYF TGTGCCACCAGCAGACGGACCCAGGGGACCTCCTACGAGCAGTACTTC
TRBJ1-5 TRBV12-3/TRBV12-4 . . CASSFINPDSNQPQNF TGTGCCAGCAGTTTTATTAATCCAGATAGCAATCAGCCCCAGAATTTT
TRBJ2-5 TRBV7-2 . . CASSPGWWRQETQYF TGTGCCAGCAGCCCGGGGTGGTGGAGGCAAGAGACCCAGTACTTC
TRBJ1-5 TRBV19 many TRBD1 CASTDRAWNQPQHF TGTGCCAGTACTGACAGGGCGTGGAATCAGCCCCAGCATTTT
TRBJ1-1 TRBV25-1 few . CASSEYGGGTEAFF TGTGCCAGCAGTGAATATGGGGGAGGGACTGAAGCTTTCTTT
TRBJ1-3 TRBV7-2 few . CASKGEPGNTIYF TGTGCCAGCAAGGGCGAACCTGGAAACACCATATATTTT